This T cell receptor beta chain was captured in a study of PD-1 blockade in classical Hodgkin lymphoma. The wider study: Patients were dosed intravenously with nivolumab at 3 mg/kg every 2 weeks.

Profiling relied on immunoSEQ multiplex PCR, and the TCRdb table lists in-frame clones only, not all of them. The data contain around 40,000 clones, 70% to 80% of them seen just once; the ten biggest clones take up 9.8%. Study-wide results and limits: It was CD4+ TCR diversity, not CD8+, that rose significantly by C4D1. Anyone who began nivolumab under 1 year after ASCT was excluded. The diversity seen at baseline in complete responders resembled that of newly diagnosed patients.

Sample time point: cycle 4 day 1 (C4D1), after five to seven weeks of nivolumab. All the patients suffered relapse after autologous stem cell transplantation, and brentuximab vedotin exposure differed. About this clone itself: Antigen specificity is unknown.

V was clipped by 0 bases and J by 6 bases; unmatched bases: 9. Germline-derived CDR1 and CDR2 are ENHRY and SYGVKD. This CDR3 is 16 amino acids long. The sample was peripheral blood mononuclear cells (PBMCs), taken before the fourth cycle of nivolumab. The clonotype was recovered from a human donor with classical Hodgkin lymphoma. V and J are TRBV10-3 and TRBJ2-7; 9 nucleotides line up with TRBD1. This CDR3 reads CAISESVRTGALEQYF. The CDR3, as DNA: TGTGCCATCAGTGAGTCTGTTCGGACAGGGGCTCTCGAGCAGTACTTC.